This TCR beta chain emerged from a study of T cells in localized non-small cell lung cancer (dated by TCRdb to 2018 to 2020). General notes on the study: Comparing tumors with uninvolved tumor-adjacent lungs, the study looked at the T cell repertoires of 200 to 250 patients with early-stage NSCLC. NSCLC patients had a mean age of approximately 66 years, and approximately 140 were male and over 85 female. All 220 or so NSCLC patients in the cohort were treatment-naive and had localized lung tumors that were resected.

This clone has a handful of counts. Its antigen remains unidentified. No qualities accompany the bases; no much larger clone lies one base away. The CDR3 measures 13 amino acids from cysteine to phenylalanine. Only the CDR3 DNA is retained, 39 bases long and in frame from the first base. V sheds 4 bases and J sheds 1 base, leaving 9 bases between their ends. Looking up the germline V gene yields CDR1 SGDLS and CDR2 YYNGEE. Beyond this particular receptor, the publication reports: Longer overall survival was associated with higher T cell density in blood, whereas shorter survival was associated with higher clonality in adjacent lung. Because the study design was exploratory, TCR variables were selected using unadjusted p-values without false-discovery rate correction. Uninvolved tumor-adjacent lung showed the highest T cell clonality, higher than tumor, which suggests more focused antigenic responses in the adjacent lung. A median of roughly 58 of the top 100 tumor clones were detected in paired uninvolved adjacent lung, and around 30 of these tumor clones were also found among the top 100 clones of the paired uninvolved adjacent lung. Multi-region tumor sequencing was not performed, so intratumor heterogeneity could not be excluded.

Uninvolved adjacent lung was obtained at least 2 cm from the tumor margin, and the absence of atypia was confirmed by two independent pathologists. At diagnosis, peripheral blood, uninvolved tumor-adjacent lung and tumor were collected and stored as a combination of fresh-frozen and FFPE material. TCR beta CDR3 regions were sequenced from DNA using the immunoSEQ Assay. The published analysis was carried out like this. To compute T cell density, TCR beta template counts were normalized to usable DNA, which was estimated by amplifying housekeeping genes. Richness was estimated using the preseqR package, with extrapolation to 400,000 templates for PBMC samples and to 120,000 templates for tissue samples. Clonality was defined by subtracting Pielou's evenness from one. Differential abundance testing on productive amino-acid clonotypes, with a minimum total count of 5 and an alpha of 0.1, was used to identify tissue-enriched TCRs. Repertoire overlap between compartments was quantified with the Jaccard Index and Morisita Overlap Index. TCR beta CDR3s were clustered by GLIPH together with public tetramer-defined viral CDR3s, and at least three viral sequences plus V-gene enrichment were required for viral motifs. TCRdb stores this immuneACCESS table with in-frame sequences only. Part of the clones is absent; in the studies checked, under half of the shortfall reflects unresolved V genes, and no reason is known for the rest. The V and J calls and the clone size are those of that table, but D and trimming were determined from the DNA. The sample records about 1,500 clones, about 25% of which are singletons. The ten largest clonotypes hold 22% of the sample.

Sequencing used normal lung tissue next to the tumor, obtained before any cancer treatment. This clonotype was obtained from a male donor aged 60 or over with stage I lung adenocarcinoma. The sequence is built from TRBV9 and TRBJ2-7; no D gene is confidently identified. The DNA sequence is TGTGCCAGCAGCCCCGGAGTGTCCTACGAGCAGTACTTC. Its protein reads: CASSPGVSYEQYF. The variable domain in full, with residues beyond the CDR3 obtained from the reference TRBV9 and TRBJ2-7 genes, is DSGVTQTPKHLITATGQRVTLRCSPRSGDLSVYWYQQSLDQGLQFLIQYYNGEERAKGNILERFSAQQFPDLHSELNLSSLELGDSALYFCASSPGVSYEQYFGPGTRLTVT.